This T cell receptor beta chain was retrieved from a study of cytomegalovirus exposure and HLA in healthy donors. This CDR3 contains 13 residues. CDR1 is MDHEN, CDR2 SYDVKM, per germline. Trimming removed 8 bases from V and 0 bases from J, with 10 bases in between. A note on this clone: Its antigen is still unknown.

TCRdb's table, derived via immunoSEQ multiplex PCR, lists solely in-frame clones and lacks some. The sample records about 330,000 clones, around 87% being singletons. Study findings and constraints: A few chains tied to CMV proved CMV antigen-specific in vitro. More than 150 TCR beta chains were listed as cytomegalovirus-associated.

The donors were part of the validation cohort of roughly 130 subjects. That cohort was separate from the first cohort, which comprised under 700 subjects. The clonotype originates from a woman in her twenties or thirties in good health and CMV-seropositive. This chain uses TRBV28 with TRBJ1-2; the D is unclear. The sample was PBMCs. CDR3 protein: CASLMTANYGYTF. DNA of the CDR3: TGTGCCAGCTTGATGACGGCTAACTATGGCTACACCTTC.